A single sample is the source of the 3 T cell receptor beta chains below, sequenced in a study of a mutant IDH1 vaccine in newly diagnosed glioma. Time point in this sample: week 23, last vaccination. Vaccinated patients received 300 ug of mutant IDH1 20-mer peptide per dose, with topical imiquimod. Their recognized antigens are unknown. Produced via immunoSEQ multiplex PCR; TCRdb's table is partial and in-frame only. The sample carries around 11,000 clones, roughly 88% recorded once. Specimen: PBMCs, collected from a glioma patient whose treatment included an IDH1 peptide vaccine. These receptor sequences come from a woman between 40 and 55 years old with glioma. Some clones in this sample may be carry-over from other donors' samples.

The chain links TRBV28 to TRBJ1-1; D ambiguous. Deletions cut 3 bases from V and 0 bases from J, with 8 bases between. CDR3 length: 14 amino acids. Germline V gene sequence: CDR1 MDHEN, CDR2 SYDVKM. CDR3 coding DNA: TGTGCCAGCAGTTTTCAGAGGATGAACACTGAAGCTTTCTTT. Its translation is CASSFQRMNTEAFF. The variable domain in full, with the rest retrieved from reference TRBV28 and TRBJ1-1, is DVKVTQSSRYLVKRTGEKVFLECVQDMDHENMFWYRQDPGLGLRLIYFSYDVKMKEKGDIPEGYSVSREKKERFSLILESASTNQTSMYLCASSFQRMNTEAFFGQGTRLTVV.

The chain recombines TRBV6-1 with TRBJ1-4; D uncertain. The V and J ends lost 6 bases and 1 base respectively, with 9 bases between them. Germline CDR1 MNHNS, CDR2 SASEGT. The CDR3 sequence is 14 residues long. The CDR3 sequence is CASRRTQTNEKLFF. In DNA, the CDR3 is TGTGCCAGCAGACGGACCCAAACTAATGAAAAACTGTTTTTT.

J is TRBJ1-2 and V is TRBV10-3; a weak D match, TRBD1 (5 bases). Trimming left V 1 base short and J 8 bases short, with 14 bases between. The CDR3 covers 14 residues. CDR1 and CDR2 (germline): ENHRY, SYGVKD. CDR3 amino acids: CAISELIRGEGYTF. The CDR3 DNA is TGTGCCATCAGTGAGTTAATTAGAGGGGAAGGCTACACCTTC.